This T cell receptor beta chain was sequenced for a study of graft-versus-host responses after intestinal transplantation. Study background: Recipients had transplants, and these were multivisceral, liver-intestinal, or isolated intestinal. General study findings and limits: Among recipient marrow samples, GvH clones were found; some appeared first in ileum or blood. Circulating GvH clones peaking coincided with falling HvG clones soon after transplant.

Points on this clone: Its antigen is not known.

V was trimmed by 1 base and J by 3 bases, leaving 10 bases between them. The CDR3 consists of 14 residues. Germline loops: CDR1 SGHTA, CDR2 FQGNSA. TCRdb keeps only in-frame clones here, not all; method: immunoSEQ multiplex PCR. The sample contains tens of thousands of clones, about 91% of which appear only once. The receptor's source is a human patient who received an intestinal transplant, so some T cells may come from the graft donor. Sample: PBMCs, taken roughly 65 days after intestinal transplantation. This chain joins TRBV7-2 and TRBJ2-7; D not resolved. DNA of the CDR3: TGTGCCAGCAGCTTAGGGCACCAAAACTACGAGCAGTACTTC. Translation gives CASSLGHQNYEQYF.